Listed here are 20 T cell receptor beta chains from one sample, sequenced in a study of Ad26.COV2.S vaccination and SARS-CoV-2 variants. Profiling relied on immunoSEQ multiplex PCR, and the TCRdb table lists in-frame clones only, not all of them. The top ten hold around 5% of the sample, which has about 350,000 clones, roughly 91% seen once. Specified treatment: some 20 received Ad26.COV2.S at low or high dose, single or two shots; about 5 received placebo; per-sample allocation not given. Collection of samples fell on day 63 after the first vaccine or placebo injection. The sequencing used peripheral blood, collected in a trial of Ad26.COV2.S vaccine versus placebo. These receptors were obtained from a person aged 18-65 years who received the Ad26.COV2.S COVID-19 vaccine or a placebo.

The chain has TRBV5-6 and TRBJ2-2; no definite D call. V was cut by 2 bases and J by 1 base, with 15 bases left in between. The CDR3 is 17 amino acids. Germline-derived CDR1 and CDR2 are SGHDT and YYEEEE. The CDR3 DNA follows: TGTGCCAGCAGCTTAATAAAAGCGAGAAAGAACACCGGGGAGCTGTTTTTT. This translates into CASSLIKARKNTGELFF.

The CDR3 sequence is CASSTGQGARTEAFF. The CDR3 coding sequence is TGTGCCAGCAGTACCGGACAGGGGGCGAGGACTGAAGCTTTCTTT. This sequence joins TRBV27 and TRBJ1-1; 11 bases map to TRBD1. The CDR3 runs 15 residues. V dropped 5 bases and J dropped 5; count of bases not matched to a gene: 7. The germline V gene has CDR1 MNHEY and CDR2 SMNVEV (reference sequence).

The gene calls are TRBV5-1 and TRBJ1-4, with TRBD1 matching over 7 bases. Germline lookup yields CDR1 SGHRS and CDR2 YFSETQ. J gave up 0 bases and V 3 bases, and 8 bases lay outside the gene matches. There are 17 residues in the CDR3. The CDR3 sequence: CASSSSRDSATNEKLFF. CDR3 in DNA: TGCGCCAGCAGCTCGTCCCGGGACAGTGCAACTAATGAAAAACTGTTTTTT.

CDR3: CATSGTAGYNSPLHF. CDR3 sequence (DNA): TGTGCCACCTCCGGGACAGCGGGCTATAATTCACCCCTCCACTTT. This chain joins TRBV10-3 and TRBJ1-6, with 7 bases matching TRBD1. CDR3 length: 15 residues. V lost 10 bases and J lost 3; bases outside the gene matches: 9. Looked up from germline, CDR1 is ENHRY and CDR2 is SYGVKD.

CDR3 amino acids: CASSSMGQGGVYEQYF. DNA for the CDR3: TGTGCCAGCAGTTCTATGGGACAGGGGGGGGTTTACGAGCAGTACTTC. The chain combines TRBV28 with TRBJ2-7; 11 positions agree with TRBD1. The junction had 9 bases not matched to a gene; V was cut back by 4 bases and J by 4 bases. CDR3 length: 16 amino acids. Per the germline V gene, CDR1 is MDHEN and CDR2 is SYDVKM.

The rearrangement links TRBV14 to TRBJ1-1; weak D call: TRBD1 (6 bases). Trimming removed 5 bases at V and 1 base at J, with 20 bases between. The germline V gene encodes CDR1 SGHDN and CDR2 FVKESK. This CDR3 comprises 17 residues. The CDR3 bases are TGTGCCAGCAGCTTCCGGAAGGGGGGCAGCCCGAACACTGAAGCTTTCTTT. Protein sequence: CASSFRKGGSPNTEAFF. Based on the CDR3 plus reference TRBV14 and TRBJ1-1, the full variable domain is EAGVTQFPSHSVIEKGQTVTLRCDPISGHDNLYWYRRVMGKEIKFLLHFVKESKQDESGMPNNRFLAERTGGTYSTLKVQPAELEDSGVYFCASSFRKGGSPNTEAFFGQGTRLTVV.

The chain links TRBV19 to TRBJ2-1; 13 bases fit TRBD2. Germline values: CDR1 LNHDA, CDR2 SQIVND (reference sequence). The CDR3 sequence is 19 residues long. J gave up 7 bases and V 5 bases, and 17 bases lay outside the gene matches. The CDR3 is CASSPYPLAGGPVGNEQFF. For the CDR3, the DNA is TGTGCCAGTAGTCCATACCCACTAGCGGGAGGGCCAGTGGGGAATGAGCAGTTCTTC.

This clone was detected a few times. The chain joins TRBV2 to TRBJ2-7; no firm D call. The CDR3 extends over 13 amino acids. Trimming cost V 3 bases and J 3 bases, with 9 bases left between them. Germline CDR1 and CDR2: SNHLY and FYNNEI. This CDR3 reads CASSDLAGYEQYF. For the CDR3, the DNA is TGTGCCAGCAGTGACCTGGCAGGCTACGAGCAGTACTTC.

The V gene is TRBV10-3, the J gene TRBJ2-1, with D hard to call. The CDR3 is 12 residues long. Germline V gene sequence: CDR1 ENHRY, CDR2 SYGVKD. V gave up 5 bases and J gave up 4 bases, with 6 bases separating them. Here the CDR3 reads CAISPDYNEQFF. As DNA, the CDR3 is TGTGCCATCAGTCCCGATTACAATGAGCAGTTCTTC.

In this sample, this clone turned up a few times. V gene TRBV2 combines with J gene TRBJ2-7; 8 bases are a match to TRBD1. Trimming cost V 4 bases and J 4 bases; bases outside gene matches: 0. The CDR3 is made up of 12 amino acids. Germline values: CDR1 SNHLY, CDR2 FYNNEI. DNA of the CDR3: TGTGCCAGCAGTGGGACAGGGTACGAGCAGTACTTC. Its translation is CASSGTGYEQYF.

The chain uses TRBV3-1 (or the pseudogene TRBV3-2) and TRBJ1-1, with 7 positions matching TRBD1. The J segment lost 8 bases and the V segment lost 3 bases, leaving 12 bases of the junction unmatched. The CDR3 length is 15 residues. Germline V gene sequence: CDR1 LGHDT, CDR2 YNNKEL (reference sequence). Written as DNA, the CDR3 is TGTGCCAGCAGCCACCCCAGGGGACAGCCCGGCGAAGCTTTCTTT. Protein: CASSHPRGQPGEAFF.

This chain connects TRBV10-2 to TRBJ2-7; TRBD2 agrees at 11 bases. The length of the CDR3 is 14 residues. V lost 5 bases and J lost 3; bases outside the gene matches: 3. Germline assignment: CDR1 WSHSY and CDR2 SAAADI. The CDR3 coding sequence is TGCGCCAGCAGTCCCGGGACTAGCGGCTACGAGCAGTACTTC. Its protein product is CASSPGTSGYEQYF.

The gene calls are TRBV7-6 and TRBJ2-1; D might be TRBD1 (6 bases). Germline V gene sequence: CDR1 SGHVS, CDR2 FNYEAQ. V gave up 0 bases and J gave up 4 bases, with 10 bases separating them. This CDR3 spans 15 amino acids. CDR3 bases: TGTGCCAGCAGCTTAGCGGAGGACAGTTACAATGAGCAGTTCTTC. Amino acid sequence: CASSLAEDSYNEQFF.

J is TRBJ2-7 and V is TRBV27; D possibly corresponds to TRBD1 (5 bases). There are 12 residues in the CDR3. Germline V lookup: CDR1 MNHEY, CDR2 SMNVEV (reference sequence). The ends were cut back, 5 bases at V and 3 bases at J, with 8 bases in the middle. CDR3 region: CASSPGNYEQYF. CDR3 DNA: TGTGCCAGCAGTCCAGGGAACTACGAGCAGTACTTC.

This clone was seen only a few times. The V call is TRBV4-1, the J call TRBJ2-2, with TRBD2 identical over 10 bases. CDR3 length equals 15 residues. Germline trimming cut 1 base from V and 8 bases from J; bases unmatched to any gene: 4. Germline lookup yields CDR1 MGHRA and CDR2 YSYEKL. CDR3 sequence reads: CASSQGLAGAGELFF. The CDR3 DNA is TGCGCCAGCAGCCAAGGGCTAGCGGGAGCTGGGGAGCTGTTTTTT.

This clone came up once. The chain is built from TRBV7-9 and TRBJ1-2; D remains unclear. Trimming cost V 3 bases and J 1 base, with 15 bases left between them. Germline V lookup: CDR1 SEHNR, CDR2 FQNEAQ (reference sequence). The CDR3 contains 16 residues. CDR3 loop: CASSFSDRSRNYGYTF. Written as DNA, the CDR3 is TGTGCCAGCAGCTTCTCGGACCGCTCGCGTAACTATGGCTACACCTTC.

The rearrangement joins TRBV12-3 or TRBV12-4 to TRBJ2-5; D gene uncertain. V gave up 6 bases and J gave up 3 bases, with 8 bases separating them. The CDR3 spans 12 residues. The CDR3 bases are TGTGCCAGCAGCCCTTCGGAAGAGACCCAGTACTTC. Its protein product is CASSPSEETQYF.

DNA for the CDR3: TGTGCCAGCAGCGTAGAAGGGGAATCACCCCTCCACTTT. The encoded protein is CASSVEGESPLHF. This chain uses TRBV9 with TRBJ1-6, with D perhaps TRBD1 (5 bases). Germline CDR1 is SGDLS and CDR2 is YYNGEE. The CDR3 has 13 amino acids. V shed 0 bases and J shed 10 bases, with 8 bases lying between them.

The V gene is TRBV2, the J gene TRBJ1-3; tentative D call: TRBD1 (6 bases). The CDR3 is made up of 16 amino acids. Germline lookup yields CDR1 SNHLY and CDR2 FYNNEI. Trimming removed 6 bases at V and 0 bases at J, with 15 bases between. The CDR3 coding sequence is TGTGCCAGCAGATACAGGGACGAGAGCTCTGGAAACACCATATATTTT. Its translation: CASRYRDESSGNTIYF.

This clone was observed once. V is TRBV28 and J is TRBJ2-7, with D tentatively TRBD1 (6 bases). The CDR3 totals 14 residues. The V end lost 9 bases, the J end lost 0 bases, and 15 bases lay between the germline ends. Germline V gives CDR1 MDHEN, CDR2 SYDVKM. In DNA form, the CDR3 reads TGTGCCAGACTACCTTCGGACAGCTCCTACGAGCAGTACTTC. This codes for CARLPSDSSYEQYF.